The 4 T cell receptor beta chains reported below all come from one sample, sequenced in a study of cytomegalovirus exposure and HLA in healthy donors. 60 Vbeta and 13 Jbeta primers were used in PCR. Data came from immunoSEQ multiplex PCR; TCRdb stores just in-frame clones and leaves some out. The repertoire includes 250,000 to 350,000 clones, 80% of them detected once, and roughly 0.3% sits in the top ten. The sequencing input was PBMCs. These receptors originate from a girl under 10 years old in good health and CMV-seronegative.

CDR3: CASSTGQGANEKLFF. CDR3 DNA sequence: TGTGCCAGCAGCACAGGACAGGGCGCTAATGAAAAACTGTTTTTT. The chain carries TRBV11-2 and TRBJ1-4, with TRBD1 matching 8 bases. The CDR3 sequence is 15 residues long. Trimming took 5 bases from V and 3 from J; bases not matched to a gene: 5. The germline V gene encodes CDR1 SGHAT and CDR2 FQNNGV.

This clone was detected once. The rearrangement links TRBV10-3 to TRBJ1-1; 8 nucleotides align to TRBD1. CDR3 length: 14 residues. V gave up 9 bases and J gave up 1 base; unmatched junction bases: 7. CDR1 and CDR2 from the germline V gene are ENHRY and SYGVKD. CDR3 nucleotide sequence: TGTGCCATTAAAACCGGGACAGGGAACACTGAAGCTTTCTTT. Its translation is CAIKTGTGNTEAFF.

This sequence joins TRBV11-2 and TRBJ2-5, with 10 bases that match TRBD1. The germline V gene encodes CDR1 SGHAT and CDR2 FQNNGV. CDR3 length equals 15 residues. J gave up 6 bases and V 9 bases, and 13 bases lay outside the gene matches. The CDR3 loop is CASSPPGQGRKTQYF. Here the CDR3 DNA reads TGTGCCAGTTCCCCTCCGGGACAGGGGAGAAAGACCCAGTACTTC. Full variable domain (remainder filled in from reference TRBV11-2 and TRBJ2-5): EAGVAQSPRYKIIEKRQSVAFWCNPISGHATLYWYQQILGQGPKLLIQFQNNGVVDDSQLPKDRFSAERLKGVDSTLKIQPAKLEDSAVYLCASSPPGQGRKTQYFGPGTRLLVL.

This clone turned up a few times. This chain uses TRBV7-3 with TRBJ1-3; D remains ambiguous. Trimming removed 2 bases at V and 2 bases at J, with 13 bases between. Germline assignment: CDR1 SGHTA and CDR2 FQGTGA. This CDR3 contains 16 residues. This chain's CDR3 is CASSLSGRVAGNTIYF. In nucleotides, the CDR3 is TGTGCCAGCAGCTTATCGGGGAGGGTAGCTGGAAACACCATATATTTT.